The 15 T cell receptor beta chains given below trace back to one sample, sequenced in a study of cytomegalovirus exposure and HLA in healthy donors. Use of 60 Vbeta and 13 Jbeta primers characterized the PCR. Sequencing was performed with immunoSEQ multiplex PCR; in TCRdb, only in-frame clones are kept and a portion is missing. The table lists about 190,000 clones, roughly 81% of them singletons. The sequencing input was PBMCs. The receptors were gathered from a woman in her thirties in good health and CMV-seropositive.

The V call is TRBV19, the J call TRBJ2-2, with 10 nucleotides matching TRBD1. The trim removed 5 bases at V and 2 bases at J, leaving 8 bases unmatched. The CDR3 is 17 residues long. The V gene's germline CDR1 is LNHDA and CDR2 SQIVND (reference sequence). CDR3 in amino acids: CASSLTGGAVNTGELFF. In nucleotides, the CDR3 is TGTGCCAGTAGTCTGACAGGGGGCGCGGTTAACACCGGGGAGCTGTTTTTT.

The chain employs TRBV27 and TRBJ1-4; possible D gene TRBD1, 6 bases. Trimming stripped 8 bases from V and 6 bases from J, with 13 bases between. CDR3 length: 13 residues. Germline CDR1 MNHEY, CDR2 SMNVEV (reference sequence). CDR3 protein: CASGIRGYEKLFF. The CDR3 bases are TGTGCCAGCGGTATCAGGGGTTATGAAAAACTGTTTTTT.

CDR3: CASSFAGQTYEQYF. The CDR3 region has the DNA TGTGCCAGCAGCTTCGCCGGACAGACCTACGAGCAGTACTTC. The chain is built from TRBV5-6 and TRBJ2-7; D perhaps matches TRBD1 (6 bases). This CDR3 has 14 residues. With 2 bases removed from V and 2 bases from J, the gap between germline ends came to 11 bases. In germline, CDR1 is SGHDT, CDR2 YYEEEE.

This clone was recorded a few times. The chain uses TRBV6-5 and TRBJ1-1, with 8 bases identical to TRBD1. There are 15 residues in the CDR3. The germline CDR1 and CDR2 sequences are MNHEY and SVGAGI. V lost 5 bases and J lost 1; bases outside the gene matches: 6. The DNA for the CDR3 is TGTGCCAGCAGTCAAATGACAGGGGCGAACACTGAAGCTTTCTTT. Amino acids: CASSQMTGANTEAFF.

The V gene is TRBV2, the J gene TRBJ2-2; a weak D match, TRBD1 (6 bases). The CDR3 contains 14 residues. V lost 7 bases to trimming and J lost 1 base, with 10 bases between them. Germline-derived CDR1 and CDR2 are SNHLY and FYNNEI. The CDR3 DNA sequence: TGTGCCAGCAAGGGGGAGATGAACACCGGGGAGCTGTTTTTT. It is translated as CASKGEMNTGELFF.

The chain employs TRBV6-5 and TRBJ1-2, with D maybe TRBD1 (6 bases). Germline V gives CDR1 MNHEY, CDR2 SVGAGI. This CDR3 is 13 amino acids long. Trimming shortened V by 5 bases and J by 4 bases, and 11 bases separated the two germline ends. The CDR3 region has the DNA TGTGCCAGCAGTAACAGGGAGGGCTATGGCTACACCTTC. This encodes CASSNREGYGYTF.

The V and J genes are TRBV27 and TRBJ2-7; 8 bases align to TRBD2. J gave up 1 base and V 5 bases, and 4 bases lay outside the gene matches. The CDR3 runs to 14 residues. In germline, CDR1 is MNHEY, CDR2 SMNVEV (reference sequence). CDR3 coding DNA: TGTGCCAGCAGTCCGGGCGGGGGGTCCTACGAGCAGTACTTC. This gives the protein CASSPGGGSYEQYF.

The chain couples TRBV7-9 to TRBJ2-7; 10 bases agree with TRBD1. The CDR3 covers 13 residues. Germline lookup yields CDR1 SEHNR and CDR2 FQNEAQ (reference sequence). Losses at the gene ends were 3 bases for V and 6 bases for J; bases not matched to a gene: 2. The CDR3 region has the DNA TGTGCCAGCAGCTTCGGGACAGGGGCCGAGCAGTACTTC. The encoded protein is CASSFGTGAEQYF.

The chain links TRBV20-1 to TRBJ1-1; D gene unclear. The length of the CDR3 is 11 residues. Germline-derived CDR1 and CDR2 are DFQATT and SNEGSKA (reference sequence). With 5 bases removed from V and 1 base from J, the gap between germline ends came to 5 bases. The CDR3: CSAEGNTEAFF. DNA for the CDR3: TGCAGTGCTGAGGGGAACACTGAAGCTTTCTTT.

The J gene is TRBJ2-1, the V gene TRBV5-1; no definite D call. There are 15 residues in the CDR3. V dropped 0 bases and J dropped 2 bases, with 9 bases sitting between them. From germline, CDR1 is SGHRS and CDR2 YFSETQ. The DNA of the CDR3 is TGCGCCAGCAGCTTGGGACGAGGAGCCTACAATGAGCAGTTCTTC. Protein: CASSLGRGAYNEQFF.

V gene TRBV6-5 combines with J gene TRBJ2-1; 13 bases match TRBD2. This CDR3 contains 15 residues. V shed 6 bases and J 5 bases; nucleotides not matched to a gene: 4. Germline V gene sequence: CDR1 MNHEY, CDR2 SVGAGI. Here the CDR3 reads CASRVGLAGNNEQFF. The CDR3 DNA is TGTGCCAGCAGGGTGGGACTAGCGGGGAACAATGAGCAGTTCTTC.

The genes are TRBV9 and TRBJ1-3, with D uncertain. The germline V gene encodes CDR1 SGDLS and CDR2 YYNGEE. CDR3 length: 15 amino acids. The V gene lost 0 bases and the J gene lost 1 base, with 8 bases spanning the gap. CDR3 sequence: CASSVVAGSGNTIYF. The CDR3 DNA reads TGTGCCAGCAGCGTAGTAGCCGGGTCTGGAAACACCATATATTTT.

This sequence joins TRBV5-1 and TRBJ1-1, with TRBD1 as a possible D gene (6 bases). Germline V gene sequence: CDR1 SGHRS, CDR2 YFSETQ. V shed 3 bases and J shed 4 bases, with 16 bases lying between them. The CDR3 contains 15 residues. The CDR3 is CASSSTGKVRTEAFF. CDR3 bases: TGCGCCAGCAGCTCAACAGGGAAAGTGCGCACTGAAGCTTTCTTT. Full variable domain (remainder filled in from reference TRBV5-1 and TRBJ1-1): KAGVTQTPRYLIKTRGQQVTLSCSPISGHRSVSWYQQTPGQGLQFLFEYFSETQRNKGNFPGRFSGRQFSNSRSEMNVSTLELGDSALYLCASSSTGKVRTEAFFGQGTRLTVV.

This clone has only a few counts. This same CDR3 is encoded by further DNA sequences in the sample. This chain links TRBV5-1 with TRBJ1-1, with TRBD1 as a possible D gene (5 bases). Germline loops: CDR1 SGHRS, CDR2 YFSETQ. Trimming left V 3 bases short and J 2 bases short, with 8 bases between. CDR3 length: 13 residues. CDR3 sequence: CASSSTGNTEAFF. CDR3 nucleotides: TGCGCCAGCAGCTCAACAGGAAACACTGAAGCTTTCTTT.

The chain uses TRBV28 and TRBJ2-4; D gene uncertain. CDR3 length: 14 amino acids. Germline V gene data show CDR1 as MDHEN and CDR2 as SYDVKM. The V end lost 7 bases, the J end lost 3 bases, and 13 bases lay between the germline ends. CDR3 bases: TGTGCCAGCAACCCGGTGATTGGCAAAAACATTCAGTACTTC. It translates to CASNPVIGKNIQYF.